Shown below are 29 T cell receptor beta chains from a single sample sequenced in a study of OX40 agonist ivuxolimab in advanced cancers. TCRdb's copy holds only in-frame clones and misses some; the assay was immunoSEQ multiplex PCR. The profile shows around 83,000 clones, approximately 84% of them singletons. Source: CD4+ or CD8+ T cells sorted from blood, taken in a trial of the OX40 agonist ivuxolimab. All receptors derive from an adult with an advanced solid tumor such as melanoma, head and neck, liver or kidney cancer.

The V and J genes are TRBV5-1 and TRBJ2-7; tentative D call: TRBD1 (5 bases). V was shortened by 2 bases and J by 9 bases, with 15 bases between the two germline ends. The CDR3 spans 13 residues. Germline CDR1 is SGHRS and CDR2 is YFSETQ. CDR3 protein: CASSFEDSSGQYF. As DNA, the CDR3 is TGCGCCAGCAGCTTCGAAGACAGCTCGGGGCAGTACTTC. Using reference TRBV5-1 and TRBJ2-7 for the parts outside the CDR3, the full variable domain is KAGVTQTPRYLIKTRGQQVTLSCSPISGHRSVSWYQQTPGQGLQFLFEYFSETQRNKGNFPGRFSGRQFSNSRSEMNVSTLELGDSALYLCASSFEDSSGQYFGPGTRLTVT.

The chain links TRBV7-3 to TRBJ2-3, with unresolved D. With 8 bases removed from V and 1 base from J, the gap between germline ends came to 7 bases. This CDR3 region has 12 residues. The germline gives CDR1 SGHTA, CDR2 FQGTGA. The CDR3 region is CASGDRTDTQYF. The CDR3 region has the DNA TGTGCCAGCGGGGATCGCACAGATACGCAGTATTTT.

Details on this clone: The sample contains more than one DNA sequence encoding this CDR3. This chain uses TRBV6-5 with TRBJ2-5; 8 bases are shared with TRBD2. V lost 6 bases, J lost 5 bases, and 5 bases stayed unmatched. This CDR3 comprises 13 residues. CDR1 is MNHEY and CDR2 is SVGAGI in the germline V gene. Here the CDR3 reads CASSRTSRETQYF. The CDR3 DNA is TGTGCCAGCAGCCGGACTAGCCGGGAGACCCAGTACTTC.

The chain joins TRBV4-1 to TRBJ2-7, with a weak D call TRBD1 (6 bases). Trimming cost V 6 bases and J 3 bases, with 9 bases left between them. Looked up from germline, CDR1 is MGHRA and CDR2 is YSYEKL. The CDR3 sequence is 12 residues long. The CDR3 is CASRGQSYEQYF. The CDR3, as DNA: TGCGCCAGCAGAGGACAGAGCTACGAGCAGTACTTC.

The chain recombines TRBV6-6 with TRBJ2-7; 7 bases are shared with TRBD2. CDR3 length: 15 amino acids. Trimming removed 6 bases from V and 0 bases from J; junction bases left unmatched: 8. Germline V gene lookup returns CDR1 MNHNY and CDR2 SVGAGI (reference sequence). The CDR3 here is CASRHPGTISYEQYF. In DNA, the CDR3 is TGTGCCAGCAGGCACCCCGGGACTATCTCCTACGAGCAGTACTTC.

V usage is TRBV7-6 and J usage is TRBJ1-1, with D possibly TRBD1 on 5 matching bases. Germline V gene lookup returns CDR1 SGHVS and CDR2 FNYEAQ. V was trimmed by 3 bases and J by 5 bases, leaving 10 bases between them. The CDR3 has 13 amino acids. CDR3 region: CASSFGGGTEAFF. The CDR3 DNA reads TGTGCCAGCAGCTTCGGCGGGGGGACTGAAGCTTTCTTT.

This rearrangement joins TRBV27 to TRBJ2-3, with D unresolved. The CDR3 is 12 residues long. Germline V lookup: CDR1 MNHEY, CDR2 SMNVEV (reference sequence). Trimming cost V 4 bases and J 2 bases, with 4 bases left between them. Here the CDR3 DNA reads TGTGCCAGCAGTTCCTACACAGATACGCAGTATTTT. Encoded protein: CASSSYTDTQYF.

This rearrangement joins TRBV9 to TRBJ2-6, with TRBD1 matching over 11 bases. Trimming removed 3 bases from V and 2 bases from J; junction bases left unmatched: 7. The CDR3 extends over 18 amino acids. From germline, CDR1 is SGDLS and CDR2 YYNGEE. The CDR3 here is CASSARTGGGPGANVLTF. CDR3 coding DNA: TGTGCCAGCAGCGCCCGGACAGGGGGCGGCCCTGGGGCCAACGTCCTGACTTTC.

This chain connects TRBV5-1 to TRBJ1-4; D not certain. V lost 4 bases to trimming and J lost 8 bases, with 15 bases between them. This CDR3 has 14 amino acids. CDR1 is SGHRS, CDR2 YFSETQ, per germline. The CDR3 region is CASSGLGHNEKLFF. The CDR3 nucleotides read TGCGCCAGCAGCGGGCTTGGGCATAACGAAAAACTGTTTTTT. Using reference TRBV5-1 and TRBJ1-4 for the parts outside the CDR3, the full variable domain is KAGVTQTPRYLIKTRGQQVTLSCSPISGHRSVSWYQQTPGQGLQFLFEYFSETQRNKGNFPGRFSGRQFSNSRSEMNVSTLELGDSALYLCASSGLGHNEKLFFGSGTQLSVL.

The V call is TRBV2, the J call TRBJ1-2; no reliable D call. Trimming stripped 2 bases from V and 6 bases from J, with 16 bases between. CDR3 length: 15 residues. Germline CDR1 is SNHLY and CDR2 is FYNNEI. In DNA form, the CDR3 reads TGTGCCAGCAGTGAAATCTCGCCCCAAGCCAATGGCTACACCTTC. Amino acid sequence: CASSEISPQANGYTF.

The V and J genes are TRBV25-1 and TRBJ2-2; 8 bases fit TRBD1. The junction had 14 bases not matched to a gene; V was cut back by 7 bases and J by 1 base. The CDR3 has 18 amino acids. Germline loops: CDR1 MGHDK, CDR2 SYGVNS. The CDR3 coding sequence is TGTGCCAGCAAAGAAGGGACAGGAGGGCCCAAGAACACCGGGGAGCTGTTTTTT. Its translation: CASKEGTGGPKNTGELFF.

V usage is TRBV29-1 and J usage is TRBJ2-7; D not resolved. The germline V gene has CDR1 SQVTM and CDR2 ANQGSEA. V lost 7 bases to trimming and J lost 2 bases, with 12 bases between them. This CDR3 spans 12 amino acids. The CDR3 DNA reads as TGCAGCGCACGGACCAACCCCTACGAGCAGTACTTC. Residues: CSARTNPYEQYF.

The chain carries TRBV7-2 and TRBJ1-5, with a weak D call TRBD1 (6 bases). This CDR3 region has 15 residues. CDR1 is SGHTA, CDR2 FQGNSA, per germline. The germline V and J ends were trimmed by 4 bases and 2 bases, with 12 bases remaining between them. The CDR3, as DNA: TGTGCCAGCAGCTCCTCTACAGGGCGCAATCAGCCCCAGCATTTT. Its translation: CASSSSTGRNQPQHF.

Written as DNA, the CDR3 is TGCGCCAGCAGCCCTGACAGGGACGCCTATGGCTACACCTTC. It specifies CASSPDRDAYGYTF. The chain recombines TRBV5-1 with TRBJ1-2, with 7 positions matching TRBD1. The CDR3 has 14 residues. Losses at the gene ends were 4 bases for V and 4 bases for J; bases not matched to a gene: 7. CDR1 and CDR2 from the germline V gene are SGHRS and YFSETQ.

The J gene is TRBJ2-7, the V gene TRBV18; D might be TRBD1 (5 bases). The CDR3 contains 14 residues. Germline lookup yields CDR1 KGHSH and CDR2 LQKENI. Trimming left V 3 bases short and J 3 bases short, with 12 bases between. CDR3 region: CASSPAGSNYEQYF. The CDR3 region has the DNA TGTGCCAGCTCACCGGCAGGGTCCAACTACGAGCAGTACTTC.

The chain links TRBV11-3 to TRBJ2-7; D unclear. The CDR3 contains 14 residues. The V and J ends lost 3 bases and 3 bases respectively, with 12 bases between them. From germline, CDR1 is SGHNT and CDR2 YENEEA. CDR3: CASSFGASFYEQYF. CDR3 DNA: TGTGCCAGCAGCTTCGGTGCCAGCTTCTACGAGCAGTACTTC.

The chain recombines TRBV7-9 with TRBJ2-2, with 9 bases identical to TRBD2. CDR1 SEHNR and CDR2 FQNEAQ come from the germline V gene (reference sequence). After removal of 5 bases from V and 12 bases from J, the junction contained 19 bases not matched to a gene. This CDR3 comprises 17 residues. In DNA, the CDR3 is TGTGCCAGCAGCCCTCCGGAGTACAGCGGGGGGCCCGGTAAGCTGTTTTTT. Its translation: CASSPPEYSGGPGKLFF.

V usage is TRBV7-2 and J usage is TRBJ2-5; a possible D gene is TRBD2 (5 bases). Germline CDR1 and CDR2: SGHTA and FQGNSA. The CDR3 totals 14 residues. The V end was cut by 5 bases, the J end by 2 bases, with 12 bases between. CDR3 DNA: TGTGCCAGCAGCATGCCGGGGATACAAGAGACCCAGTACTTC. Translated: CASSMPGIQETQYF. The variable domain in full, completed from reference TRBV7-2 and TRBJ2-5, reads GAGVSQSPSNKVTEKGKDVELRCDPISGHTALYWYRQSLGQGLEFLIYFQGNSAPDKSGLPSDRFSAERTGGSVSTLTIQRTQQEDSAVYLCASSMPGIQETQYFGPGTRLLVL.

This chain links TRBV7-9 with TRBJ2-3; D remains ambiguous. This CDR3 has 14 amino acids. The germline V gene has CDR1 SEHNR and CDR2 FQNEAQ (reference sequence). With 3 bases removed from V and 2 bases from J, the gap between germline ends came to 9 bases. The DNA for the CDR3 is TGTGCCAGCAGCTTGCAAGGCTCCACAGATACGCAGTATTTT. As protein: CASSLQGSTDTQYF.

The V gene is TRBV6-6, the J gene TRBJ1-5; D is unclear. CDR3 length equals 16 residues. Germline CDR1 reads MNHNY; CDR2 reads SVGAGI (reference sequence). V lost 6 bases, J lost 9 bases, and 24 bases lay in between. The CDR3 reads CASRKTSTFTPGPQHF. The DNA for the CDR3 is TGTGCCAGCAGAAAGACTTCTACGTTTACCCCCGGGCCCCAGCATTTT.

The chain employs TRBV7-8 and TRBJ2-3, with D hard to call. Per germline, CDR1 SGHVS and CDR2 FQNEAQ. V was shortened by 3 bases and J by 4 bases, with 5 bases between the two germline ends. The CDR3 has 12 residues. CDR3 protein: CASSFHADTQYF. CDR3 coding DNA: TGTGCCAGCAGCTTTCACGCAGATACGCAGTATTTT. The variable domain in full, completed from reference TRBV7-8 and TRBJ2-3, reads GAGVSQSPRYKVAKRGQDVALRCDPISGHVSLFWYQQALGQGPEFLTYFQNEAQLDKSGLPSDRFFAERPEGSVSTLKIQRTQQEDSAVYLCASSFHADTQYFGPGTRLTVL.

In this sample, this clone turned up a few times. CDR3 loop: CASNPIRGDYSEAFF. The CDR3 nucleotides are TGTGCCAGTAACCCCATCAGGGGTGACTATTCTGAAGCTTTCTTT. The chain links TRBV19 to TRBJ1-1; tentative D call: TRBD1 (6 bases). The CDR3 covers 15 residues. Germline CDR1 and CDR2: LNHDA and SQIVND (reference sequence). With 7 bases removed from V and 6 bases from J, the gap between germline ends came to 21 bases.

The chain carries TRBV27 and TRBJ2-1; D might be TRBD1 (6 bases). V was trimmed by 5 bases and J by 4 bases, leaving 12 bases between them. Looked up from germline, CDR1 is MNHEY and CDR2 is SMNVEV (reference sequence). The CDR3 has 14 residues. The CDR3 is CASSPQGRYNEQFF. The CDR3 nucleotides read TGTGCCAGCAGTCCACAGGGAAGATACAATGAGCAGTTCTTC.

A remark on this clone: This clone may be a read error of a much larger clone one base away. The chain employs TRBV7-2 and TRBJ1-2, with D maybe TRBD1 (6 bases). Trimming cost V 1 base and J 0 bases, with 12 bases left between them. Germline CDR1 reads SGHTA; CDR2 reads FQGNSA. The CDR3 length is 16 residues. CDR3 DNA sequence: TGTGCCAGCAGCTTAGTTGGGGGGGCGGCTAACTATGGCTACACCTTC. Protein: CASSLVGGAANYGYTF.

This chain links TRBV6-6 with TRBJ2-1, with D perhaps TRBD2 (6 bases). CDR1 is MNHNY, CDR2 SVGAGI, per germline (reference sequence). The CDR3 length is 13 residues. Deletions cut 7 bases from V and 4 bases from J, with 11 bases between. The CDR3 sequence: CASILEGYNEQFF. The CDR3 nucleotides read TGTGCCAGCATTCTGGAGGGTTACAATGAGCAGTTCTTC.

This clone appeared a single time. V and J are TRBV10-2 and TRBJ2-7; TRBD2 aligns across 10 bases. V trimming: 9 bases; J trimming: 2 bases; junction bases outside the gene matches: 4. Germline CDR1 WSHSY, CDR2 SAAADI. The CDR3 is made up of 13 amino acids. The CDR3 DNA sequence: TGCGCCAGAACCGGGACTAGCGCCTACGAGCAGTACTTC. It encodes CARTGTSAYEQYF.

This chain uses TRBV7-9 with TRBJ2-3; the D gene is possibly TRBD1 (5 bases). Trimming cost V 6 bases and J 4 bases, with 11 bases left between them. This CDR3 is built from 13 residues. Germline lookup yields CDR1 SEHNR and CDR2 FQNEAQ (reference sequence). This CDR3 reads CASSLQGADTQYF. For the CDR3, the DNA is TGTGCCAGCAGTCTTCAGGGTGCAGATACGCAGTATTTT.

The chain recombines TRBV6-5 with TRBJ2-7, with D possibly TRBD2 on 5 matching bases. CDR3 size: 14 residues. The germline CDR1 and CDR2 sequences are MNHEY and SVGAGI. Trimming took 2 bases from V and 5 from J, leaving 13 bases between them. In DNA form, the CDR3 reads TGTGCCAGCAGTTACAAAGAGGGAATCCACGAGCAGTACTTC. Translation: CASSYKEGIHEQYF.

The V call is TRBV6-6, the J call TRBJ2-5; D unclear. Germline V gene lookup returns CDR1 MNHNY and CDR2 SVGAGI (reference sequence). The CDR3 is 15 amino acids. V was shortened by 6 bases and J by 1 base, with 15 bases between the two germline ends. The CDR3 nucleotides read TGTGCCAGCAGCGGTACAAAATCTCTCCAAGAGACCCAGTACTTC. Translating gives CASSGTKSLQETQYF.